This TCR beta chain emerged from a study of glioma-infiltrating T cells. Germline assignment: CDR1 MNHNY and CDR2 SVGAGI (reference sequence). Between the trimmed V and J ends, which lost 0 bases and 3 bases, there was a span of 12 bases. This CDR3 is 15 amino acids long. Amplification of TCR alpha and beta CDR3 regions from RNA used iRepertoire nested multiplex PCR. TCRdb re-called the multiplex PCR reads with MiXCR, one entry per CDR3 protein. The sample includes roughly 120,000 distinct CDR3 sequences, under 30% of them seen just once. This clonotype was observed many times. The specimen was glioma tissue, nonneoplastic brain tissue, or PBMCs (not recorded which). V usage is TRBV6-6 and J usage is TRBJ2-7; D may be TRBD1 or TRBD2 (5 bases each). The sequence came from a human donor with low-grade glioma or glioblastoma, undergoing nonglioma brain surgery, or in good health (not recorded which). The CDR3 region has the DNA TGTGCCAGCAGTTACTCGCGATCAGGGAGCTACGAGCAGTACTTC. It is translated as CASSYSRSGSYEQYF.